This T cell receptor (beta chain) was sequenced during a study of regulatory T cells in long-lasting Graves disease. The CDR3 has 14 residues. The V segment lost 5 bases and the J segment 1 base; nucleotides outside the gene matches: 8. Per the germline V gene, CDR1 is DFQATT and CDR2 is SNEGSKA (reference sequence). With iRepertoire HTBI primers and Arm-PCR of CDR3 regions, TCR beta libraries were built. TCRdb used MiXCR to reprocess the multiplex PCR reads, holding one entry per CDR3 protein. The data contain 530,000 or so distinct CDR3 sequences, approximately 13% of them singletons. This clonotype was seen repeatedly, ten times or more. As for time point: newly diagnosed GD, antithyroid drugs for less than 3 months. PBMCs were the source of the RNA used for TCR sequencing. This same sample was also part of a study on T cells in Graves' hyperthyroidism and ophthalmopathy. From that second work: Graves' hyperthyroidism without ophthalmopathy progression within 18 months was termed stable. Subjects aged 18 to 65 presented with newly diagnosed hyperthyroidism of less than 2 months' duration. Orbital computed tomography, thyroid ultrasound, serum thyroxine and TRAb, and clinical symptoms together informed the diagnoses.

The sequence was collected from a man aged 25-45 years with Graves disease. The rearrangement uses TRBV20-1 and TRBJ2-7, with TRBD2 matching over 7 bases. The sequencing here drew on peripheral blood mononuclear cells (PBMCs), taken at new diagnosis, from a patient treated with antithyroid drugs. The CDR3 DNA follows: TGCAGTGCTTTTAGGGGCGGGAGTTCCTACGAGCAGTACTTC. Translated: CSAFRGGSSYEQYF.